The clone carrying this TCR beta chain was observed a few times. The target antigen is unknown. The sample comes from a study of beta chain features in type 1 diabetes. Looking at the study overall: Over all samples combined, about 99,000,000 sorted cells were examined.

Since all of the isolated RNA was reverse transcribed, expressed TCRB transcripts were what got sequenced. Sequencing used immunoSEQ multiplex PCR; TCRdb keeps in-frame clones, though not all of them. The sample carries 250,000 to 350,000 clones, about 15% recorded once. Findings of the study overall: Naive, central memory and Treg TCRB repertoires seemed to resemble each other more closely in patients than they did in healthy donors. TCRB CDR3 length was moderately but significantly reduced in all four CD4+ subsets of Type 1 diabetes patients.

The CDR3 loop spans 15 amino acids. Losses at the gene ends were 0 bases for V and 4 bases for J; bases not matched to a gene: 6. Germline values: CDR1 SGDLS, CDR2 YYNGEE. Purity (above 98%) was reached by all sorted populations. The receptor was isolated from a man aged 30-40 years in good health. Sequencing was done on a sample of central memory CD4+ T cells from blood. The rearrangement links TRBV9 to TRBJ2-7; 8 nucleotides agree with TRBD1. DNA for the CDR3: TGTGCCAGCAGCGTAGCTCCAGGGGGCGGATACGAGCAGTACTTC. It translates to CASSVAPGGGYEQYF. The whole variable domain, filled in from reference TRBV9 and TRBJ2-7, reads DSGVTQTPKHLITATGQRVTLRCSPRSGDLSVYWYQQSLDQGLQFLIQYYNGEERAKGNILERFSAQQFPDLHSELNLSSLELGDSALYFCASSVAPGGGYEQYFGPGTRLTVT.